The sequence of this T cell receptor (beta chain) was determined in a study of persistence of HIV-infected CD4 T cells. In the case of this clone: Its antigen is still unknown.

The immunoSEQ assay was version 4, run in survey mode. Clones were sequenced by immunoSEQ multiplex PCR, and TCRdb holds only the in-frame ones, with some missing. The table lists 50,000 or so clones, around 72% of them singletons. The length of the CDR3 is 14 residues. V was pared by 6 bases and J by 2 bases, with 14 bases between. The germline gives CDR1 MNHEY, CDR2 SVGEGT. The stimulus was lysate of CMV-infected fibroblasts, about 11 ug/mL. Sorted nonresponding memory CD4+ T cells were CD40L-negative, CD69-negative, CD45RO-high. V and J are TRBV6-2 or TRBV6-3 and TRBJ2-7, with D possibly matching TRBD2 (5 bases). This specimen was CD4+ T cells sorted from PBMCs after approximately 19-hour stimulation, taken from a patient who received antiretroviral therapy. The sequence came from an adult man with HIV who was CMV-seropositive. The CDR3 nucleotides are TGTGCCAGCAGCCCTACTAGGCTTCCCTACGAGCAGTACTTC. Protein sequence: CASSPTRLPYEQYF.